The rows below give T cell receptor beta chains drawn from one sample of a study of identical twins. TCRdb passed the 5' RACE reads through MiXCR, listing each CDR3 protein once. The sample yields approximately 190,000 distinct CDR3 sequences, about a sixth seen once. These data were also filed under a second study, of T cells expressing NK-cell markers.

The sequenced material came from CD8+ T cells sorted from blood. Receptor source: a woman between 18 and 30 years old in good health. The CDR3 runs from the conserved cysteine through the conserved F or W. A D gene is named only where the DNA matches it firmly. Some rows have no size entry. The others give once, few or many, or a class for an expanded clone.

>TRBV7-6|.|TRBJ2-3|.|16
TGTGCCAGCAGCTTAGGGCCTGGGTCGGGAGCAGATACGCAGTATTTT
CASSLGPGSGADTQYF
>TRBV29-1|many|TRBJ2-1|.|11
TGCAGCGTTGATCGATACAATGAGCAGTTCTTC
CSVDRYNEQFF
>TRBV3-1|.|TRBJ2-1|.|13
TGTGCCAGCAGCCTTATGCGAGGTTATGAGCAGTTCTTC
CASSLMRGYEQFF
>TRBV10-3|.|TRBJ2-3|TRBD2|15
TGTGCCATCAGTGAACTAGCGGGGGGCACAGATACGCAGTATTTT
CAISELAGGTDTQYF
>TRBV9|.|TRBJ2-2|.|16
TGTGCCAGCAGCGTCTCTCGACAGCAGAACACCGGGGAGCTGTTTTTT
CASSVSRQQNTGELFF
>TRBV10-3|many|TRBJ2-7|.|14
TGTGCCACCCAACCCGAAGGACAGCACTACGAGCAGTACTTC
CATQPEGQHYEQYF
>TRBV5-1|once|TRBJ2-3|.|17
TGCGCCAGCAGCTTTGAAGCCGACACGTTTCACGCAGATACGCAGTATTTT
CASSFEADTFHADTQYF
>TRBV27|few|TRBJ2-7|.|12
TGTGCCAGCAGTTCGGACTTCTACGAGCAGTACTTC
CASSSDFYEQYF
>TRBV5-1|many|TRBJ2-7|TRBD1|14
TGCGCCAGCAGGCCCCAGGGGGCCCCCTACGAGCAGTACTTC
CASRPQGAPYEQYF
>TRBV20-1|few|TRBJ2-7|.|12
TGCAGTGCCAAAGTGAGACATTTCGAGCAGTACTTC
CSAKVRHFEQYF
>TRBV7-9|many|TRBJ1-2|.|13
TGTGCCAGCAGCTCTCAGACTGTGAATGGCTACACCTTC
CASSSQTVNGYTF
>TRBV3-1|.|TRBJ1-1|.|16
TGTGCCAGCAGCCAAGGTCGGGGGGCCCAAAACACTGAAGCTTTCTTT
CASSQGRGAQNTEAFF
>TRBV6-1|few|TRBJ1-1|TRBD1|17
TGTGCCAGCAGTGATTGGTCAGGGGGTTCGCAACACGCTGAAGCTTTCTTT
CASSDWSGGSQHAEAFF
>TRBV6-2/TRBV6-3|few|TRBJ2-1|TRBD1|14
TGTGCCAGCAGTTACCAGGGGGCGCGGTATGAGCAGTTCTTC
CASSYQGARYEQFF
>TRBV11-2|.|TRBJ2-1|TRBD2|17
TGTGCCAGCAGCCACGGACTAGCGGGAGACTCCTACAATGAGCAGTTCTTC
CASSHGLAGDSYNEQFF
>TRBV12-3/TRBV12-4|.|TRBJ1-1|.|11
TGTGCCAGCAGTTTTCTATCTACAGCTTTCTTT
CASSFLSTAFF
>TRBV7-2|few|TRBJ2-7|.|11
TGTGCCACCACCCCCGCCTACGAGCAGTACTTC
CATTPAYEQYF
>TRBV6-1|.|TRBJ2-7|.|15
TGTGCCAGCACAAAGGGCACAGTGCAGACCTACGAGCAGTACTTC
CASTKGTVQTYEQYF
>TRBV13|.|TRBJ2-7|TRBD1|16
TGTGCCAGCAGCGGTGACAGGGACCTCCCATTCTACGAGCAGTACTTC
CASSGDRDLPFYEQYF
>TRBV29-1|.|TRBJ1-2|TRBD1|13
TGCAGCGTTGAAGGGACGACAGGGATGGGCTACACCTTC
CSVEGTTGMGYTF
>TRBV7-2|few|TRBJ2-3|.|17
TGTGCCAGCAGCTCCCCCAAACTTAGCGGCAGCACAGATACGCAGTATTTT
CASSSPKLSGSTDTQYF
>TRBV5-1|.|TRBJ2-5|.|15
TGCGCCAGCAGCTTGAGACAGGACCCTAAAGAGACCCAGTACTTC
CASSLRQDPKETQYF
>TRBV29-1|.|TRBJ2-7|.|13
TGCAGCGCACTCTCAGGCGCCACCTACGAGCAGTACTTC
CSALSGATYEQYF
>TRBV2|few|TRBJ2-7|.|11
TGTGCCAGCTATATCTTCAGCCACGCGACGTTC
CASYIFSHATF
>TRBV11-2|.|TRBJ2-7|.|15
TGTGCCAGCAGCTTATCGACAGGCGCTGAATTCGAGCAGTACTTC
CASSLSTGAEFEQYF
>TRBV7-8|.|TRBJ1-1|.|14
TGTGCCAGCAGCGACAATGTTTACAAGGCTGAAGCTTTCTTT
CASSDNVYKAEAFF
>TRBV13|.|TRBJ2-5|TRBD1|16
TGTGCCAGCAGTTCTATAGGGGGCGATGATGGTGGGACCCAGTACTTC
CASSSIGGDDGGTQYF
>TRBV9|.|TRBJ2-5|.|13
TGTGCCAGCAGCGCCGGCACCCAAGAGACCCAGTACTTC
CASSAGTQETQYF
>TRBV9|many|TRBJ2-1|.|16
TGTGCCAGCAGCGTAGTTCCGACAGGTTCCTACAATGAGCAGTTCTTC
CASSVVPTGSYNEQFF
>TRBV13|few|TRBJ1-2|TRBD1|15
TGTGCCAGCAGAGATGGGACAGGGGAAGCCGATGGCTACACCTTC
CASRDGTGEADGYTF
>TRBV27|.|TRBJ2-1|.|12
TGTGCCAGCAGTTTGAGCGACAATGAGCAGTTCTTC
CASSLSDNEQFF
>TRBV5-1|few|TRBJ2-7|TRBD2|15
TGCGCCAGCAGCTTAAGGACTAGCCGAGCCTACGAGCAGTACTTC
CASSLRTSRAYEQYF
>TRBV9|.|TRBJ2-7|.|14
TGTGCCAGCAGCGTCTCCTACGGAATTAACGAGCAGTACTTC
CASSVSYGINEQYF
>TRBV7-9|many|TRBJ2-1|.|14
TGTGCCAGCAGCCTTCCAGAGGGGCTCAATGAGCAGTTCTTC
CASSLPEGLNEQFF
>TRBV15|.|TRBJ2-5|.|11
TGTGCCACCAGGTCAGGGGAGACCCAGTACTTC
CATRSGETQYF
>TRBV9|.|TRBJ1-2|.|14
TGTGCCAGCAGCGTAGGCGGGAGCGGCTATGGCTACACCTTC
CASSVGGSGYGYTF
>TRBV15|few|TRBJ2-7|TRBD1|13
TGTGCCACCAGCGGGACAGACTCCTACGAGCAGTACTTC
CATSGTDSYEQYF
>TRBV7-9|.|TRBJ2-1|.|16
TGTGCCAGCAGCTCCCCCAGGGAGGACTCCTACAATGAGCAGTTCTTC
CASSSPREDSYNEQFF
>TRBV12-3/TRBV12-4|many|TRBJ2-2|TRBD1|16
TGTGCCAGCAGTTCCCATGACAGGGAGAACACCGGGGAGCTGTTTTTT
CASSSHDRENTGELFF
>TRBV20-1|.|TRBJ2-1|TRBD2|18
TGCTGTGCTAGAGAGCAATCCAGCGGGAGGGCCTTCTACAATGAGCAGTTCTTC
CCAREQSSGRAFYNEQFF
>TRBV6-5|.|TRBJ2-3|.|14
TGTGCCAGCAGTTACGACTCGAGCACAGATACGCAGTATTTT
CASSYDSSTDTQYF
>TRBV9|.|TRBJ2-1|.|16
TGTGCCAGCCATGAGTCCAAACAGGTAACCTACAATGAGCAGTTCTTC
CASHESKQVTYNEQFF
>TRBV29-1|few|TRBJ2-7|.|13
TGCAGCGCCTCGGGTATAATTTCCTACGAGCAGTACTTC
CSASGIISYEQYF
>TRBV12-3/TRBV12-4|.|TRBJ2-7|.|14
TGTGCCAGCAGTAACTCCGGGTCCGCCTACGAGCAGTACTTC
CASSNSGSAYEQYF
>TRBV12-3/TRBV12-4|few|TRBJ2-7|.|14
TGTGCCAGCAGTTTGGGGAGTCTAGGGGTCGAGCAGTACTTC
CASSLGSLGVEQYF
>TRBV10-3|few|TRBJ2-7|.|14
TGTGCCATCAGTGAGCCTAGACAGTCCTACGAGCAGTACTTC
CAISEPRQSYEQYF
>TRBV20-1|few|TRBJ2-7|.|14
TGCAGTGCTAGGGACCAGGACAGACATAACGAGCAGTACTTC
CSARDQDRHNEQYF
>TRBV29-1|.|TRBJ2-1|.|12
TGCAGCGTTGAAGAATTGGCAGGGTTTCGGCTCTTC
CSVEELAGFRLF
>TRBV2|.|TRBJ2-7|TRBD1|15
TGTGCCAGCAGTGATGGCCCAGGGGGCTCCTATGAGCAGTACTTC
CASSDGPGGSYEQYF
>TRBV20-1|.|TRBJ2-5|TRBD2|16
TGCAGTGCTAGGTGGCTAGCGGGATCCGTTTTGGAGACCCAGTACTTC
CSARWLAGSVLETQYF
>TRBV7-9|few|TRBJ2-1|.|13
TGTGCCAGCAGCTTGACCGGGGGGCATGAGCAGTTCTTC
CASSLTGGHEQFF
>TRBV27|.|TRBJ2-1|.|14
TGTGCCAGCAGTTGGGGGGTGCAGATCTATGAGCAGTTCTTC
CASSWGVQIYEQFF
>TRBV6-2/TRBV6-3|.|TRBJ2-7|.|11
TGTGCCAGCATCCAAAACCACCGGCAGTACTTC
CASIQNHRQYF
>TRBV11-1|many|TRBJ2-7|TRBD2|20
TGTGCCAGCAGCTCCCGAAAGTTAGGGACTAGCGGGAGAGTGCTCCACGAGCAGTACTTC
CASSSRKLGTSGRVLHEQYF
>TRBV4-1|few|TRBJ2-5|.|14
TGCGCCAGCAGCCCCCAGCGGTTTCAAGAGACCCAGTACTTC
CASSPQRFQETQYF